This T cell receptor beta chain is from a study of blood T cell repertoires in COVID-19. Study-wide context: Samples of COVID-19 (acute and convalescent) were obtained from the United States, Italy and Spain. Nucleic acid was either cDNA or gDNA, and it came from T cells, B-cell-depleted T cells, or PBMCs.

The CDR3 spans 14 residues. Germline V gene sequence: CDR1 MDHEN, CDR2 SYDVKM. V was clipped by 7 bases and J by 2 bases; unmatched bases: 4. Per the original data handling: By means of reference gene primer amplification, nucleated cell counts were estimated. Sequencing used immunoSEQ multiplex PCR; TCRdb keeps in-frame clones, though not all of them. V and J calls and clone size follow that table, whereas D and trimming were derived from the DNA. The table includes over 100,000 clones, around 83% detected once. This clone was seen only a few times. The sequence came from a man aged 70-80 years with acute or convalescent COVID-19. This chain joins TRBV28 and TRBJ2-1; 8 nucleotides match TRBD1. Sequencing was done on a sample of peripheral blood. The CDR3 bases are TGTGCCAGCACTCTGACAGGGGCCTACAATGAGCAGTTCTTC. Amino acid sequence: CASTLTGAYNEQFF.